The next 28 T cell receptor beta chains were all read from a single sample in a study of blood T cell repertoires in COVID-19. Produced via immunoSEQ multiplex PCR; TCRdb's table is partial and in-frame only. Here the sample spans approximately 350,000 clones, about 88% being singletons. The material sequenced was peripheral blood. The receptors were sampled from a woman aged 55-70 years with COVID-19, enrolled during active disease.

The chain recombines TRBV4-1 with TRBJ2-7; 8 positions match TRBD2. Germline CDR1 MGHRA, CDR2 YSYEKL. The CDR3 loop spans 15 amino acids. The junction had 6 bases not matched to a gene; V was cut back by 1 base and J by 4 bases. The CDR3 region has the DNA TGCGCCAGCAGCCAAGGGACTAGCAATGCTTACGAGCAGTACTTC. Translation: CASSQGTSNAYEQYF.

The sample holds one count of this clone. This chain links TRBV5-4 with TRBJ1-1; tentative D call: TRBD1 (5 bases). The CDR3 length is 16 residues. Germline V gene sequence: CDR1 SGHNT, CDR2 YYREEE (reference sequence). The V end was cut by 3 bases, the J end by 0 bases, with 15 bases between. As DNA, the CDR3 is TGTGCCAGCAGCTCCGGCCCCGGGACTATGAACACTGAAGCTTTCTTT. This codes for CASSSGPGTMNTEAFF.

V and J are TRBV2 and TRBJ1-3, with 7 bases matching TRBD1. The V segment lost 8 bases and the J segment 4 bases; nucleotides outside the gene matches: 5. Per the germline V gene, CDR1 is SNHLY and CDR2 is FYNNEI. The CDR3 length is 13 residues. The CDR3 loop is CASQTGYGNTIYF. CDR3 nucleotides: TGTGCCAGCCAGACAGGGTACGGAAACACCATATATTTT.

CDR3 sequence (DNA): TGTGCCAGCAGTCCGTGGGGGAGGATTGGTACTAGCTCCTACAATGAGCAGTTCTTC. Its translation is CASSPWGRIGTSSYNEQFF. This chain joins TRBV6-2 or TRBV6-3 and TRBJ2-1; weak D call: TRBD2 (6 bases). CDR1 MNHEY and CDR2 SVGEGT come from the germline V gene. The CDR3 covers 19 residues. Deletions cut 5 bases from V and 0 bases from J, with 23 bases between.

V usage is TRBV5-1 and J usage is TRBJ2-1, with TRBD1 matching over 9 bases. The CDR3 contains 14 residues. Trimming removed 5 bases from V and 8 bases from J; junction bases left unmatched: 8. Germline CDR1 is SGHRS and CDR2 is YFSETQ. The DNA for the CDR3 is TGCGCCAGCAGTTCGACAGGGGGGAGGGATGAGCAGTTCTTC. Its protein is CASSSTGGRDEQFF.

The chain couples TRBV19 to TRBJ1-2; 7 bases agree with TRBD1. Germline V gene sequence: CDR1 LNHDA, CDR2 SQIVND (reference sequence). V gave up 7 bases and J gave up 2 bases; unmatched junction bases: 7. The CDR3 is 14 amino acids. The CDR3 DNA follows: TGTGCCAGTACCCAGGGACAGAGCAACTATGGCTACACCTTC. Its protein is CASTQGQSNYGYTF.

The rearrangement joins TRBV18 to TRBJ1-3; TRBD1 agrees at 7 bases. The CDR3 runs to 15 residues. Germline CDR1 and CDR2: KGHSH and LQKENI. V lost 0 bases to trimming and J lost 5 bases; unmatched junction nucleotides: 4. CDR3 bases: TGTGCCAGCTCACCACCGACAGGGTTTCGAAACACCATATATTTT. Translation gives CASSPPTGFRNTIYF.

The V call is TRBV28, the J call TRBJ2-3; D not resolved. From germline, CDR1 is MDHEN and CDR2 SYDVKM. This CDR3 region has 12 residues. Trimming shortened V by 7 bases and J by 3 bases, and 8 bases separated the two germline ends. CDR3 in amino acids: CASTPLTDTQYF. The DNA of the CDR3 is TGTGCCAGCACCCCTCTTACAGATACGCAGTATTTT.

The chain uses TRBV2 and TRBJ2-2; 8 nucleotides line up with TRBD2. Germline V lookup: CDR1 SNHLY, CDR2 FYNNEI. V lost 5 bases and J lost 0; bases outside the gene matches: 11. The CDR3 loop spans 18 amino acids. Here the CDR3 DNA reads TGTGCCAGCAGTCCTCTTGGACTAGCCCCGACGAACACCGGGGAGCTGTTTTTT. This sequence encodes CASSPLGLAPTNTGELFF. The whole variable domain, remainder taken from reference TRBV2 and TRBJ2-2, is EPEVTQTPSHQVTQMGQEVILRCVPISNHLYFYWYRQILGQKVEFLVSFYNNEISEKSEIFDDQFSVERPDGSNFTLKIRSTKLEDSAMYFCASSPLGLAPTNTGELFFGEGSRLTVL.

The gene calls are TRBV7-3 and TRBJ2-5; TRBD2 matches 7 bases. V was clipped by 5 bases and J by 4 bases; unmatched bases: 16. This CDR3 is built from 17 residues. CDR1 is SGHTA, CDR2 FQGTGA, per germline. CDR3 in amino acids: CASSLLSTAGVGETQYF. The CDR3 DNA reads TGTGCCAGCAGCCTCCTCTCTACTGCGGGGGTAGGAGAGACCCAGTACTTC.

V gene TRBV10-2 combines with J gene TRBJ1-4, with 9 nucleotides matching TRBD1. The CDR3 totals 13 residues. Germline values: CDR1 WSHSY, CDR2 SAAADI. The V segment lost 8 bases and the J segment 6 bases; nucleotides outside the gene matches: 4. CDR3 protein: CASLGQGDEKLFF. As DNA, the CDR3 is TGCGCCAGCCTGGGACAGGGCGATGAAAAACTGTTTTTT.

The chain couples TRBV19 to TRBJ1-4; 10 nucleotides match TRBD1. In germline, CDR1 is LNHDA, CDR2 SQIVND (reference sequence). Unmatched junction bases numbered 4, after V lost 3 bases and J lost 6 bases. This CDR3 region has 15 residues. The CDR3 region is CASSIWGQGHEKLFF. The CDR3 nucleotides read TGTGCCAGTAGTATTTGGGGACAGGGGCATGAAAAACTGTTTTTT.

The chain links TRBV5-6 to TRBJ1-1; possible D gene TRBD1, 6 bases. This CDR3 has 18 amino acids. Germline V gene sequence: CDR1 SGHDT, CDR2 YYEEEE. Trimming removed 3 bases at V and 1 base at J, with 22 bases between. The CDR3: CASSSLGYIGTKNTEAFF. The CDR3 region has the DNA TGTGCCAGCAGCTCCCTCGGTTATATTGGGACAAAGAACACTGAAGCTTTCTTT.

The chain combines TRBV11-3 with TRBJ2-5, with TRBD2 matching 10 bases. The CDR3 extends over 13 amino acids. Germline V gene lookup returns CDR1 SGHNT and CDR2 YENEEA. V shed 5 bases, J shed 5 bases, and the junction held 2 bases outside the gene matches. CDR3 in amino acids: CASSRGLAETQYF. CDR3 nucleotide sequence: TGTGCCAGCAGCCGGGGACTAGCGGAGACCCAGTACTTC.

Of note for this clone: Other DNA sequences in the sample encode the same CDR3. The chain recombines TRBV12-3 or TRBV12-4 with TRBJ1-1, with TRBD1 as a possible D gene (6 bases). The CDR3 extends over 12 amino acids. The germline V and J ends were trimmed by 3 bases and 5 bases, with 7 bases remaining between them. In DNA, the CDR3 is TGTGCCAGCAGTTTGGGACAAACTGAAGCTTTCTTT. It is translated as CASSLGQTEAFF.

The CDR3 nucleotides are TGCGCCAGCAGCGGGTCGGACAGCTACTATGGCTACACCTTC. Amino acids: CASSGSDSYYGYTF. This rearrangement joins TRBV5-1 to TRBJ1-2; TRBD1 is a possible D gene (6 bases). The germline CDR1 and CDR2 sequences are SGHRS and YFSETQ. Trimming removed 4 bases at V and 3 bases at J, with 13 bases between. This CDR3 contains 14 residues.

The CDR3 here is CASSLGGQGVYGYTF. In DNA form, the CDR3 reads TGTGCCAGCAGTCTAGGTGGACAGGGTGTCTATGGCTACACCTTC. The rearrangement links TRBV6-5 to TRBJ1-2; 8 bases agree with TRBD1. The V gene's germline CDR1 is MNHEY and CDR2 SVGAGI. J lost 4 bases, V lost 5 bases, and 9 bases had no gene match. The CDR3 length is 15 residues.

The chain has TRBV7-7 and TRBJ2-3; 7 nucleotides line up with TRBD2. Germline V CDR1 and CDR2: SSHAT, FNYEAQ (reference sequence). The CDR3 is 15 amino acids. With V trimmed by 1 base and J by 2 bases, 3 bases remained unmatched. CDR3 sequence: CASSLGAGVTDTQYF. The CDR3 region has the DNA TGTGCCAGCAGCTTAGGGGCGGGGGTCACAGATACGCAGTATTTT.

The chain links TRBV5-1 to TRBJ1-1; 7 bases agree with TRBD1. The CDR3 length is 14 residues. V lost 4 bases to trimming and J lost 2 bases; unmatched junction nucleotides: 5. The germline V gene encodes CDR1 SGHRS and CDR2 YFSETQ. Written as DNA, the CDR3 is TGCGCCAGCAGCACCGGGGACAGCAACACTGAAGCTTTCTTT. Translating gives CASSTGDSNTEAFF.

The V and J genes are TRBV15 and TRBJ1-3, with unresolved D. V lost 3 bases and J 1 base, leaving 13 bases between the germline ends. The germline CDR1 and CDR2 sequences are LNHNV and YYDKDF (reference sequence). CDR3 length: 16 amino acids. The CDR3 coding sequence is TGTGCCACCAGCAGTCAAGGAGCGTCATCTGGAAACACCATATATTTT. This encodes CATSSQGASSGNTIYF.

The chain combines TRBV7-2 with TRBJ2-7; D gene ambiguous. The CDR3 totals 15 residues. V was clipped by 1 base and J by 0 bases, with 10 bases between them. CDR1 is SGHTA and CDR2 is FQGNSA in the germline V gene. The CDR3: CASSLDTFSSYEQYF. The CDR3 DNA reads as TGTGCCAGCAGCTTAGACACCTTCTCCTCCTACGAGCAGTACTTC.

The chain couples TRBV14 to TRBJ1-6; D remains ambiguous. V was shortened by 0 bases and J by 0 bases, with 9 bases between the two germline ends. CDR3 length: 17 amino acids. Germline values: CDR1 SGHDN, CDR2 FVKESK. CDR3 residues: CASSQDSLSSYNSPLHF. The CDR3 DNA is TGTGCCAGCAGCCAAGATTCCCTAAGCTCCTATAATTCACCCCTCCACTTT.

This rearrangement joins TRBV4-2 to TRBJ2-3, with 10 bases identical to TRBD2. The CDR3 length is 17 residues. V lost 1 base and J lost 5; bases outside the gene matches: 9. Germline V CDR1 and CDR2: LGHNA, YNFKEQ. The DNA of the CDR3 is TGTGCCAGCAGCCAAGGCCCCAGCGGGGGGGCGAAAGATACGCAGTATTTT. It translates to CASSQGPSGGAKDTQYF.

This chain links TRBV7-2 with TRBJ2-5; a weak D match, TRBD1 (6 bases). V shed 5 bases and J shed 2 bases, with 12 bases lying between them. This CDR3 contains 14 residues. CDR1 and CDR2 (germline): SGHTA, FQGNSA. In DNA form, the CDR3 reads TGTGCCAGCAGCCTGGGACACTTACAAGAGACCCAGTACTTC. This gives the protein CASSLGHLQETQYF.

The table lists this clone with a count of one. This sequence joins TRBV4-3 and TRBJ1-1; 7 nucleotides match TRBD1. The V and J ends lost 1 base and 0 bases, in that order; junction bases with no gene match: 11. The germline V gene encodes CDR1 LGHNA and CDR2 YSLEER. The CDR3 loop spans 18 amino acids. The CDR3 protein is CASSQGFNRGTMNTEAFF. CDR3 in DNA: TGCGCCAGCAGCCAAGGGTTCAACAGGGGAACCATGAACACTGAAGCTTTCTTT.

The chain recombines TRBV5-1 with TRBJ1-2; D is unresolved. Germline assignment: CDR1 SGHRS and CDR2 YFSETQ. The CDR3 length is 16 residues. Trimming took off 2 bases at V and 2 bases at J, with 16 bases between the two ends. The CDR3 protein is CASSFNGENLNYGYTF. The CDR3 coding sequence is TGCGCCAGCAGCTTCAACGGGGAAAACCTAAACTATGGCTACACCTTC.

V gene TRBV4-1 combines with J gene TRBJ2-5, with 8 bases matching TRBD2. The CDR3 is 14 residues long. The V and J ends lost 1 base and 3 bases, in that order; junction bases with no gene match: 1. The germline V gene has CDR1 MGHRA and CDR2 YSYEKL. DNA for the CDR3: TGCGCCAGCAGCCAAGGGACTAGCAAAGAGACCCAGTACTTC. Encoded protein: CASSQGTSKETQYF.

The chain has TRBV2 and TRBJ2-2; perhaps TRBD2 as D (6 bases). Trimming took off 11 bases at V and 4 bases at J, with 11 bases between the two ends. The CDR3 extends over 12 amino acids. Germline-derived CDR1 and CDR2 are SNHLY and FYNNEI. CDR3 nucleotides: TGTGCCTGGAGGGCCCCCACCGGGGAGCTGTTTTTT. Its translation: CAWRAPTGELFF.